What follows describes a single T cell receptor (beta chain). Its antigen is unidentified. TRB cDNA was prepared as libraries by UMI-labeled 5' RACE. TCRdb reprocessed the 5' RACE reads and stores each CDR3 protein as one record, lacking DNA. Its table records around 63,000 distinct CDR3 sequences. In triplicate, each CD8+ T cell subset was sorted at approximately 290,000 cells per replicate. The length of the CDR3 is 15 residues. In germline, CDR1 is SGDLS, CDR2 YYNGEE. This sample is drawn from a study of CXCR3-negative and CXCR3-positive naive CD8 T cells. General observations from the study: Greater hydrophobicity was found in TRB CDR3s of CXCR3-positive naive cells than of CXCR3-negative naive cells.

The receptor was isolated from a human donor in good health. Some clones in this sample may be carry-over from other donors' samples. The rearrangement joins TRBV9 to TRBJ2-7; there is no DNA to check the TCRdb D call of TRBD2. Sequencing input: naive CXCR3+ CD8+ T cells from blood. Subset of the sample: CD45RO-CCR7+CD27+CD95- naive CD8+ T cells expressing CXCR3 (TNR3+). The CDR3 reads CASSVEKGPAYEQYF.